The clone carrying this T cell receptor beta chain was detected only once. The antigen is unknown. Generated by immunoSEQ multiplex PCR, the TCRdb table keeps only in-frame clones and is missing some. The table records 150,000 to 200,000 clones, roughly nine tenths of them present only once. V was pared by 5 bases and J by 3 bases, with 7 bases of the junction left unmatched. CDR1 is SEHNR and CDR2 is FQNEAQ in the germline V gene (reference sequence). This CDR3 is 14 amino acids long. The data derive from a study of lymphopenia after photon versus proton radiotherapy. Regarding the study as a whole: Oligoclonal CD8+ Temra expansion after nadir drove photon patients' diversity drop.

This chain links TRBV7-9 with TRBJ2-7; 7 bases are shared with TRBD2. The sequencing used peripheral blood, collected from a patient treated with photon-based radiotherapy. The source is a middle-aged man with gastric cancer. The CDR3: CASSPGTNLYEQYF. The CDR3 bases are TGTGCCAGCAGCCCTGGGACTAACCTCTACGAGCAGTACTTC.